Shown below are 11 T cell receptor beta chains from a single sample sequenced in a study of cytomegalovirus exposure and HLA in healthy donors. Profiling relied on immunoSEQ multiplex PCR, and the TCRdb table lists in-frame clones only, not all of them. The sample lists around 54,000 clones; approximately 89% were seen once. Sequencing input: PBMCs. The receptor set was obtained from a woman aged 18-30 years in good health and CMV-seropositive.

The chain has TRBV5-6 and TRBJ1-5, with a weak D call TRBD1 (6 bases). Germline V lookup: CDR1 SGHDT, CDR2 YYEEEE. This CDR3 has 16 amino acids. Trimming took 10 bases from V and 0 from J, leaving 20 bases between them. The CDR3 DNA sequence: TGTGCCCGCCGAGGGGGGGGCCCAAATAGCAATCAGCCCCAGCATTTT. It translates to CARRGGGPNSNQPQHF.

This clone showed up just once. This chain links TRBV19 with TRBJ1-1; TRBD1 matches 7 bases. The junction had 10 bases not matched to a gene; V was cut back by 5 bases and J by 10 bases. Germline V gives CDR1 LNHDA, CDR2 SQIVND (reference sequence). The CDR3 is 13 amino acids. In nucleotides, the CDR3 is TGTGCCAGTAGTGAACAAACAGGGGTTGCAGCTTTCTTT. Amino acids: CASSEQTGVAAFF.

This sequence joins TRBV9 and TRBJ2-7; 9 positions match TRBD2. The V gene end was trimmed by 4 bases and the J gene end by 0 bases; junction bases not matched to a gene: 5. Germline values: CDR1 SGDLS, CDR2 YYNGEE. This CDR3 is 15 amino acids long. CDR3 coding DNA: TGTGCCAGCAGCCCGCTAGCGGGGCTCTCCTACGAGCAGTACTTC. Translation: CASSPLAGLSYEQYF.

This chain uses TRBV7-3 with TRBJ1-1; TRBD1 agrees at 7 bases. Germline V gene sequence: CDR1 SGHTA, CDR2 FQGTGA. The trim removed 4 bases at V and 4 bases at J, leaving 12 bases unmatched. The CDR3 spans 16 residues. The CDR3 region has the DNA TGTGCCAGCAGCTCCATCCCCGGGACAGCGATCACTGAAGCTTTCTTT. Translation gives CASSSIPGTAITEAFF.

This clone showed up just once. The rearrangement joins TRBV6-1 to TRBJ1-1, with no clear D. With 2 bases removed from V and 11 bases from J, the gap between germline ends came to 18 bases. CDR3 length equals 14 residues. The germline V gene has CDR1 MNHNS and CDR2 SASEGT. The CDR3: CASSESQAALRAFF. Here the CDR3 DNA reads TGTGCCAGCAGTGAATCTCAGGCTGCCTTAAGGGCTTTCTTT.

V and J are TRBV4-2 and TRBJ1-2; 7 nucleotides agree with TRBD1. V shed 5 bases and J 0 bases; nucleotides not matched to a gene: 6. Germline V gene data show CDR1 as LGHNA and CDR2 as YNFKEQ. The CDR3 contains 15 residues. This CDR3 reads CASSGRTGSNYGYTF. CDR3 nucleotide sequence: TGTGCCAGCAGCGGACGGACAGGTTCTAACTATGGCTACACCTTC.

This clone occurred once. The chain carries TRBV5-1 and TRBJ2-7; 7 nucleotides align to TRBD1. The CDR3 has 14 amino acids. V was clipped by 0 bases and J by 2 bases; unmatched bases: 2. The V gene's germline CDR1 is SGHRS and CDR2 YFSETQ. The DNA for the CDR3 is TGCGCCAGCAGCTTGGCTCAGGGGGCCTACGAGCAGTACTTC. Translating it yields CASSLAQGAYEQYF.

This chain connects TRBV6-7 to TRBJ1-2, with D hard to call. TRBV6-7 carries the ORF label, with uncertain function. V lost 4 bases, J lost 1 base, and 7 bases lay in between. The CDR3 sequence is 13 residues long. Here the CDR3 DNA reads TGTGCCAGCAGTTGTTTCGGTAACTATGGCTACACCTTC. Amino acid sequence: CASSCFGNYGYTF.

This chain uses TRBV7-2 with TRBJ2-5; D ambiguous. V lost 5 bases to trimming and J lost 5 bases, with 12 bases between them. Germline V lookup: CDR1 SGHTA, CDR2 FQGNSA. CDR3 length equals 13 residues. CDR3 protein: CASSPRVGETQYF. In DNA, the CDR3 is TGTGCCAGCAGCCCGAGAGTCGGGGAGACCCAGTACTTC.

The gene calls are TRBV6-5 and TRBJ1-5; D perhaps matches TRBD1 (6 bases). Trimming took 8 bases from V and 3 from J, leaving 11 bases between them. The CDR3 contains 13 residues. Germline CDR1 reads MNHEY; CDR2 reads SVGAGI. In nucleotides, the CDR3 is TGTGCCAGCCGAGGACAGTTCAATCAGCCCCAGCATTTT. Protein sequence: CASRGQFNQPQHF.

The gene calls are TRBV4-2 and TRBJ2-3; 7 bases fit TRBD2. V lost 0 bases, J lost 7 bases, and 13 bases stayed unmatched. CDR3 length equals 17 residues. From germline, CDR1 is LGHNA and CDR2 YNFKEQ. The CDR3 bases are TGTGCCAGCAGCCAAGAGATGGTGCGGGGGTACATTAATACGCAGTATTTT. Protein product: CASSQEMVRGYINTQYF.